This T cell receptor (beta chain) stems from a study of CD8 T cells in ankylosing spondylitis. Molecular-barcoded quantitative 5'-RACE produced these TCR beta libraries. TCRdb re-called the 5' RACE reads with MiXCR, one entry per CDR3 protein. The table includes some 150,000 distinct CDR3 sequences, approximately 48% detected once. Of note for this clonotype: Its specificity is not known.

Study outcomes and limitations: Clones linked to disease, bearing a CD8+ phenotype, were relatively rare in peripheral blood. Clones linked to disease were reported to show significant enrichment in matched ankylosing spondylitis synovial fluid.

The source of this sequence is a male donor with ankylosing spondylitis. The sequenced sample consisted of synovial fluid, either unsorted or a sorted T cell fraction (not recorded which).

CDR3 sequence: CASSEFRTDDYSNQPQHF. In nucleotides, the CDR3 is TGCGCCAGCAGTGAGTTTAGGACGGACGATTATAGCAATCAGCCCCAGCATTTT. The chain has TRBV10-2 and TRBJ1-5; no definite D call. Trimming removed 1 base at V and 0 bases at J, with 16 bases between. Germline CDR1 WSHSY, CDR2 SAAADI. The CDR3 loop spans 18 amino acids.